This T cell receptor beta chain was sequenced for a study of T cell changes during pregnancy in multiple sclerosis. This CDR3 region has 12 residues. CDR1 is MGHRA, CDR2 YSYEKL, per germline. TCRdb keeps only in-frame clones here, not all; method: immunoSEQ multiplex PCR. This sample yields 40,000 to 50,000 clones, of which 93% are seen a single time; around 3.9% belongs to the top ten. The clonotype was recovered from a female donor with multiple sclerosis, enrolled in a pregnancy study. The rearrangement links TRBV4-1 to TRBJ1-1; D might be TRBD1 (6 bases). The starting material was CD8+ T cells from peripheral blood mononuclear cells, obtained after pregnancy. The CDR3 bases are TGCGCTTCGGGACACCTTAACACTGAAGCTTTCTTT. Translated, it gives CASGHLNTEAFF.